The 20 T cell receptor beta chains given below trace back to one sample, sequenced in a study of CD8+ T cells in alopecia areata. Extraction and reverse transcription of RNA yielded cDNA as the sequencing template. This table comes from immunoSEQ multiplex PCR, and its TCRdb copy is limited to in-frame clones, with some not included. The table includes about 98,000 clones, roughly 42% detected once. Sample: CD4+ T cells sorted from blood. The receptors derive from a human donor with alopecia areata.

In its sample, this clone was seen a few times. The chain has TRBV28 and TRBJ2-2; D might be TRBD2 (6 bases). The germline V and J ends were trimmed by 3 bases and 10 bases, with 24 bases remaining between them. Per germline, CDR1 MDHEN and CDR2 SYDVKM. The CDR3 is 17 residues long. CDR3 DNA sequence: TGTGCCAGCAGTTTTCCCCTGGTGTCGAGCGGGCGCCAGGAGCTGTTTTTT. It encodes CASSFPLVSSGRQELFF.

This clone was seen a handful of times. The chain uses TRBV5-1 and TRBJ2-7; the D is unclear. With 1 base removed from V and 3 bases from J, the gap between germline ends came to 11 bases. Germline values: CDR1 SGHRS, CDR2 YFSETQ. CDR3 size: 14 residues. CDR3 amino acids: CASSLSPGFYEQYF. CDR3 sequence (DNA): TGCGCCAGCAGCTTGTCCCCGGGTTTCTACGAGCAGTACTTC.

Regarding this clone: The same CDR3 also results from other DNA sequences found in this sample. CDR3 sequence (DNA): TGTGCCTGGAGTGTGGGAGGGAGCAATCAGCCCCAGCATTTT. Translated: CAWSVGGSNQPQHF. The V gene is TRBV30, the J gene TRBJ1-5; no reliable D call. Trimming stripped 0 bases from V and 1 base from J, with 7 bases between. The germline V gene has CDR1 GTSNPN and CDR2 SVGIG (reference sequence). This CDR3 spans 14 amino acids. The full variable domain, rest sourced from reference TRBV30 and TRBJ1-5, is SQTIHQWPATLVQPVGSPLSLECTVEGTSNPNLYWYRQAAGRGLQLLFYSVGIGQISSEVPQNLSASRPQDRQFILSSKKLLLSDSGFYLCAWSVGGSNQPQHFGDGTRLSIL.

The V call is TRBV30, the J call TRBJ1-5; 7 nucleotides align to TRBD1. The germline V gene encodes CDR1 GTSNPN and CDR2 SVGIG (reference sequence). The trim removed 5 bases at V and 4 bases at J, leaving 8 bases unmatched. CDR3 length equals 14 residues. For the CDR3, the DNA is TGTGCCTGGCGACCGGGACAGCAAAATCAGCCCCAGCATTTT. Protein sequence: CAWRPGQQNQPQHF.

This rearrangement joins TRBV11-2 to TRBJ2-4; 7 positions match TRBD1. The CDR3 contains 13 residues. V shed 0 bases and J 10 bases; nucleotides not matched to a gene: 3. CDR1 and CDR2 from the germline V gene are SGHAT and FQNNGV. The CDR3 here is CASSLDLGQIQYF. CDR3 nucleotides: TGTGCCAGCAGCTTAGATCTGGGACAGATTCAGTACTTC.

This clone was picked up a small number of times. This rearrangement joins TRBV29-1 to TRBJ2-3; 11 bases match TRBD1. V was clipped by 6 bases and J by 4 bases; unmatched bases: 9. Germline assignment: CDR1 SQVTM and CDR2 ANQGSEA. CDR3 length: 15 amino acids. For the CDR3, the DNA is TGCAGCGTGTCCCGCGGGACAGGGGGTCCAGATACGCAGTATTTT. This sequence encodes CSVSRGTGGPDTQYF.

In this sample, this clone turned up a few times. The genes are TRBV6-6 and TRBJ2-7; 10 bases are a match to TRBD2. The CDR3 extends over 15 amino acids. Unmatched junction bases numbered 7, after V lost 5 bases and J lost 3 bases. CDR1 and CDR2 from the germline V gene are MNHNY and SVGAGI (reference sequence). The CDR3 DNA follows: TGTGCCAGCAGTCCAACGGCTAGCGGGAGCTACGAGCAGTACTTC. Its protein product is CASSPTASGSYEQYF.

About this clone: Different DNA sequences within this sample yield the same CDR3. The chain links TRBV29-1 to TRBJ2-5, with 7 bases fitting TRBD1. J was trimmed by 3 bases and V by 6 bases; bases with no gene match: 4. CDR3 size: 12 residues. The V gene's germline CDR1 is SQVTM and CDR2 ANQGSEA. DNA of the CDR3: TGCAGCGTCCGGACAGGTGAAGAGACCCAGTACTTC. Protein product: CSVRTGEETQYF.

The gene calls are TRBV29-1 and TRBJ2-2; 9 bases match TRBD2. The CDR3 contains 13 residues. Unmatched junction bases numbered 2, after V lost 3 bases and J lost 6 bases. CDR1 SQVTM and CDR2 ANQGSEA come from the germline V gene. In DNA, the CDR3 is TGCAGCGTTGAGCGGGGGGGTTCCGGGGAGCTGTTTTTT. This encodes CSVERGGSGELFF.

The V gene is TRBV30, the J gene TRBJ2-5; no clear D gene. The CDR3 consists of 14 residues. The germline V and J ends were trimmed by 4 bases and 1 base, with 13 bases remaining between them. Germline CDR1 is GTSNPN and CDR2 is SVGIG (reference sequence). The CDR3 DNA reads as TGTGCCTGGAATGCGGCCAGGTTCCAAGAGACCCAGTACTTC. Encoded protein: CAWNAARFQETQYF.

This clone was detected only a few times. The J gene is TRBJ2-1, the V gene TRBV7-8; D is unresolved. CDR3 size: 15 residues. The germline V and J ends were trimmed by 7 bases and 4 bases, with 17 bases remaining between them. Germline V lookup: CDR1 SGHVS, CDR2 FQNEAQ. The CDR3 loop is CASNLRRVPYNEQFF. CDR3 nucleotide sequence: TGTGCCAGCAACCTTCGAAGGGTCCCTTACAATGAGCAGTTCTTC. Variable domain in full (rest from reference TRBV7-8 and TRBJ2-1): GAGVSQSPRYKVAKRGQDVALRCDPISGHVSLFWYQQALGQGPEFLTYFQNEAQLDKSGLPSDRFFAERPEGSVSTLKIQRTQQEDSAVYLCASNLRRVPYNEQFFGPGTRLTVL.

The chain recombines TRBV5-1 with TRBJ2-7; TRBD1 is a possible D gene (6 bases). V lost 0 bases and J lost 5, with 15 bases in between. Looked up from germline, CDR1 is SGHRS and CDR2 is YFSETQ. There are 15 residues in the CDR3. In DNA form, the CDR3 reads TGCGCCAGCAGCTTGGTAGGACAGAAACAAAACGAGCAGTACTTC. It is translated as CASSLVGQKQNEQYF.

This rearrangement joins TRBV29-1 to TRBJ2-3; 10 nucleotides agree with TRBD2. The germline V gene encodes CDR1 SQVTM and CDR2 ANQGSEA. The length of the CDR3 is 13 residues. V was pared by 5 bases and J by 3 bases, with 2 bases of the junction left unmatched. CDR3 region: CSVSGRVTDTQYF. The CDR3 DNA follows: TGCAGCGTTAGCGGGAGGGTGACAGATACGCAGTATTTT.

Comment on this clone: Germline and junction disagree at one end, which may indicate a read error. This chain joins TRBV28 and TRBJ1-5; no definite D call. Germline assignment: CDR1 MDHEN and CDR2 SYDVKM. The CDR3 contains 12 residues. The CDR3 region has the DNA TGTGCCAGCAGTTTTAGCAAGCAGCCCCAGCATTTT. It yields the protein CASSFSKQPQHF.

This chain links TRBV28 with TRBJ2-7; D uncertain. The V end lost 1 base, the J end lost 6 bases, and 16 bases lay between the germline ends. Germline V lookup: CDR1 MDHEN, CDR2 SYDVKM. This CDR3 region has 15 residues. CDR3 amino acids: CASSLYGRAALEQYF. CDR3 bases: TGTGCCAGCAGTTTATATGGCCGGGCCGCGCTCGAGCAGTACTTC.

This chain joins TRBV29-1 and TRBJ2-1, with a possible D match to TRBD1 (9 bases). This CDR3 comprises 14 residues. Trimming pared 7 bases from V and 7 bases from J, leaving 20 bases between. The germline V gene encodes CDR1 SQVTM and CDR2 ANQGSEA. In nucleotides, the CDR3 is TGCAGCGCCCGGGGGGGACAGGGTAATAATGAGCAGTTCTTC. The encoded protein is CSARGGQGNNEQFF.

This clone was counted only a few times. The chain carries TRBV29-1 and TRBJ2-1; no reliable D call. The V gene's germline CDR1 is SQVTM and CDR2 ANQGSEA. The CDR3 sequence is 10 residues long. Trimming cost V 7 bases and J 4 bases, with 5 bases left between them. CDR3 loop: CSARYNEQFF. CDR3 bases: TGCAGCGCCAGATACAATGAGCAGTTCTTC.

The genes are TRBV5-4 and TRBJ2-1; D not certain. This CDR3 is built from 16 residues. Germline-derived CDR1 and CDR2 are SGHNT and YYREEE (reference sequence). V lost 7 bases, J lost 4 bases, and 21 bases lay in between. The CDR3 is CASGVGSPTLYNEQFF. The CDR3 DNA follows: TGTGCCAGCGGGGTCGGGTCCCCCACCCTTTACAATGAGCAGTTCTTC.

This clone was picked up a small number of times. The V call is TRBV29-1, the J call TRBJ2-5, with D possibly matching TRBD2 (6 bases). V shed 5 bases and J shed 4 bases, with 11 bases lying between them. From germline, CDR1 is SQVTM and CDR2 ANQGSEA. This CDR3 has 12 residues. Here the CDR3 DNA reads TGCAGCGTTCGGGACTCCCGAGAGACCCAGTACTTC. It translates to CSVRDSRETQYF.

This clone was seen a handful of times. The CDR3 protein is CASRINYNEKLFF. CDR3 coding DNA: TGTGCCAGCAGAATCAACTATAATGAAAAACTGTTTTTT. This chain joins TRBV11-2 and TRBJ1-4; no clear D. Between the trimmed V and J ends, which lost 6 bases and 4 bases, there was a span of 9 bases. The CDR3 is 13 amino acids. Per the germline V gene, CDR1 is SGHAT and CDR2 is FQNNGV. The full variable domain, in which reference TRBV11-2 and TRBJ1-4 provide the parts outside the CDR3, is EAGVAQSPRYKIIEKRQSVAFWCNPISGHATLYWYQQILGQGPKLLIQFQNNGVVDDSQLPKDRFSAERLKGVDSTLKIQPAKLEDSAVYLCASRINYNEKLFFGSGTQLSVL.